One sample yielded the 27 T cell receptor beta chains listed below, sequenced in a study of neurological immune-mediated disorders. One entry per CDR3 protein results from TCRdb running MiXCR on the 5' RACE reads. Of tens of thousands of distinct CDR3 sequences detected, around 4.6% appear once; the ten largest clones hold less than 2.5%. Input material: PBMCs. The receptor set was obtained from a woman in her twenties or thirties with multiple sclerosis.

Ten or more counts support this clonotype. The rearrangement uses TRBV3-1 and TRBJ1-2, with TRBD1 identical over 8 bases. Germline lookup yields CDR1 LGHDT and CDR2 YNNKEL (reference sequence). CDR3 length: 16 amino acids. With 2 bases clipped from V and 4 bases from J, the junction kept 9 bases outside the gene matches. Here the CDR3 reads CASSQKQGVDGYGYTF. CDR3 nucleotide sequence: TGTGCCAGCAGCCAAAAACAGGGGGTGGATGGCTATGGCTACACCTTC.

CDR3 amino acids: CSARRRDTEAFF. The CDR3 DNA is TGCAGTGCTAGGCGACGGGACACTGAAGCTTTCTTT. The gene calls are TRBV20-1 and TRBJ1-1; no clear D. Germline-derived CDR1 and CDR2 are DFQATT and SNEGSKA (reference sequence). The CDR3 length is 12 residues. V lost 3 bases and J 3 bases, leaving 8 bases between the germline ends.

This clonotype has a count of ten or more. This sequence joins TRBV20-1 and TRBJ2-5, with a weak D call TRBD1 (5 bases). Per the germline V gene, CDR1 is DFQATT and CDR2 is SNEGSKA (reference sequence). The CDR3 extends over 17 amino acids. V lost 3 bases, J lost 0 bases, and 20 bases lay in between. CDR3: CSASPGISTLHQETQYF. The CDR3, as DNA: TGCAGTGCTAGTCCAGGGATCTCGACATTACACCAAGAGACCCAGTACTTC.

This clonotype was recorded many times. This chain connects TRBV5-1 to TRBJ2-5; TRBD1 is a possible D gene (5 bases). The CDR3 sequence is 14 residues long. CDR1 SGHRS and CDR2 YFSETQ come from the germline V gene. V was clipped by 5 bases and J by 0 bases, with 11 bases between them. This CDR3 is CASSSGRDQETQYF. As DNA, the CDR3 is TGCGCCAGCAGTAGTGGCAGGGACCAAGAGACCCAGTACTTC. Based on the CDR3 plus reference TRBV5-1 and TRBJ2-5, the full variable domain is KAGVTQTPRYLIKTRGQQVTLSCSPISGHRSVSWYQQTPGQGLQFLFEYFSETQRNKGNFPGRFSGRQFSNSRSEMNVSTLELGDSALYLCASSSGRDQETQYFGPGTRLLVL.

This clonotype was detected ten times or more. V gene TRBV5-1 combines with J gene TRBJ2-3, with unresolved D. Trimming removed 4 bases from V and 2 bases from J, with 8 bases in between. The germline gives CDR1 SGHRS, CDR2 YFSETQ. The CDR3 loop spans 13 amino acids. The CDR3 sequence: CASSPFPTDTQYF. Here the CDR3 DNA reads TGCGCCAGCAGCCCGTTCCCCACAGATACGCAGTATTTT.

This clonotype has only a few counts. The chain joins TRBV20-1 to TRBJ2-3; TRBD2 matches at 10 bases. Trimming cost V 0 bases and J 7 bases; bases outside gene matches: 13. Germline V gives CDR1 DFQATT, CDR2 SNEGSKA (reference sequence). The CDR3 consists of 17 residues. The CDR3 DNA is TGCAGTGCTAGAGATTCCGGGGCTAGCGGGAGTGGAAATACGCAGTATTTT. Its translation: CSARDSGASGSGNTQYF.

The table lists this clonotype with many counts. The gene calls are TRBV6-5 and TRBJ2-1; perhaps D is TRBD1 or TRBD2 (5 bases each). Germline values: CDR1 MNHEY, CDR2 SVGAGI. V lost 4 bases, J lost 7 bases, and 11 bases lay in between. The CDR3 contains 13 residues. The CDR3 protein is CASSFLRGNEQFF. In DNA form, the CDR3 reads TGTGCCAGCAGTTTCCTGAGGGGTAATGAGCAGTTCTTC.

The CDR3 bases are TGCGCCAGCAGCCGCCGGCCAGCGGGAGCCAACACTGAAGCTTTCTTT. It is translated as CASSRRPAGANTEAFF. The chain has TRBV5-1 and TRBJ1-1, with D hard to call. CDR3 length: 16 residues. Trimming shortened V by 4 bases and J by 2 bases, and 18 bases separated the two germline ends. CDR1 is SGHRS, CDR2 YFSETQ, per germline.

The chain employs TRBV27 and TRBJ2-5; 8 nucleotides line up with TRBD2. Germline V gene sequence: CDR1 MNHEY, CDR2 SMNVEV (reference sequence). This CDR3 is 14 amino acids long. V was pared by 10 bases and J by 1 base, with 8 bases of the junction left unmatched. CDR3 sequence (DNA): TGTGCCATCAAACGGGGGGGGTCCCAAGAGACCCAGTACTTC. Encoded protein: CAIKRGGSQETQYF.

This clonotype was seen repeatedly, ten times or more. V and J are TRBV20-1 and TRBJ1-3; no reliable D call. V was clipped by 3 bases and J by 3 bases, with 9 bases between them. Germline CDR1 reads DFQATT; CDR2 reads SNEGSKA (reference sequence). This CDR3 is built from 13 residues. The CDR3 DNA follows: TGCAGTGCTAGTCGGCCTAATGGAAACACCATATATTTT. It is translated as CSASRPNGNTIYF.

The table lists this clonotype with many counts. The rearrangement uses TRBV10-2 and TRBJ1-4, with D perhaps TRBD1 (6 bases). The germline V gene has CDR1 WSHSY and CDR2 SAAADI. The V end was cut by 4 bases, the J end by 3 bases, with 12 bases between. CDR3 length equals 15 residues. The chain's CDR3 is CASSAGETANEKLFF. CDR3 DNA sequence: TGCGCCAGCAGTGCAGGGGAGACGGCTAATGAAAAACTGTTTTTT.

This clonotype came up many times. J is TRBJ2-3 and V is TRBV11-2, with D unresolved. This CDR3 has 14 residues. Germline-derived CDR1 and CDR2 are SGHAT and FQNNGV. Trimming left V 5 bases short and J 3 bases short, with 12 bases between. CDR3 protein: CASSPRASTDTQYF. CDR3 bases: TGTGCCAGCAGCCCTCGGGCCTCAACAGATACGCAGTATTTT.

This clonotype was detected many times. The chain couples TRBV20-1 to TRBJ2-7; D gene uncertain. V lost 2 bases and J 4 bases, leaving 12 bases between the germline ends. Germline V gene sequence: CDR1 DFQATT, CDR2 SNEGSKA (reference sequence). The CDR3 totals 13 residues. CDR3 loop: CSARLARRYEQYF. The DNA of the CDR3 is TGCAGTGCTAGACTCGCGAGAAGGTACGAGCAGTACTTC.

Ten or more counts support this clonotype. V gene TRBV25-1 combines with J gene TRBJ2-1; 12 nucleotides agree with TRBD2. Unmatched junction bases numbered 6, after V lost 4 bases and J lost 5 bases. Per the germline V gene, CDR1 is MGHDK and CDR2 is SYGVNS. This CDR3 comprises 16 residues. DNA for the CDR3: TGTGCCAGCAGTGCTAGCGGGGGGGCCGGGGACAATGAGCAGTTCTTC. This encodes CASSASGGAGDNEQFF.

This clonotype was observed at least ten times. The rearrangement joins TRBV3-1 to TRBJ1-5; D is undetermined. V was pared by 3 bases and J by 4 bases, with 4 bases between. Germline V CDR1 and CDR2: LGHDT, YNNKEL (reference sequence). This CDR3 spans 12 amino acids. The CDR3: CASSHQNQPQHF. CDR3 sequence (DNA): TGTGCCAGCAGCCACCAAAATCAGCCCCAGCATTTT.

This clonotype was counted many times. The chain carries TRBV14 and TRBJ1-5; D is uncertain. CDR1 and CDR2 (germline): SGHDN, FVKESK. Trimming took off 2 bases at V and 1 base at J, with 3 bases between the two ends. The CDR3 covers 13 residues. CDR3 bases: TGTGCCAGCAGCCAATCCAGCAATCAGCCCCAGCATTTT. Translating it yields CASSQSSNQPQHF. The full variable domain, with the rest looked up from reference TRBV14 and TRBJ1-5, is EAGVTQFPSHSVIEKGQTVTLRCDPISGHDNLYWYRRVMGKEIKFLLHFVKESKQDESGMPNNRFLAERTGGTYSTLKVQPAELEDSGVYFCASSQSSNQPQHFGDGTRLSIL.

This clonotype was observed a few times. The rearrangement uses TRBV5-1 and TRBJ2-3; D uncertain. This CDR3 comprises 12 residues. CDR1 is SGHRS and CDR2 is YFSETQ in the germline V gene. Deletions cut 5 bases from V and 4 bases from J, with 8 bases between. The CDR3 nucleotides read TGCGCCAGCAGTCATCCCCCAGATACGCAGTATTTT. Its translation: CASSHPPDTQYF.

At least ten counts were recorded for this clonotype. The chain joins TRBV7-2 to TRBJ1-2, with 9 bases identical to TRBD1. J was trimmed by 8 bases and V by 4 bases; bases with no gene match: 5. The CDR3 runs 13 residues. From germline, CDR1 is SGHTA and CDR2 FQGNSA. DNA of the CDR3: TGTGCCAGCAGCTCGGGACAGGGTCGGGGCTACACCTTC. Translating gives CASSSGQGRGYTF.

This clonotype showed up just a few times. The rearrangement links TRBV20-1 to TRBJ1-5, with D possibly TRBD1 on 5 matching bases. Germline values: CDR1 DFQATT, CDR2 SNEGSKA (reference sequence). Trimming left V 2 bases short and J 7 bases short, with 9 bases between. The CDR3 spans 12 residues. The CDR3 reads CSARTRGQPQHF. Here the CDR3 DNA reads TGCAGTGCTAGAACAAGGGGACAGCCCCAGCATTTT.

At least ten counts were recorded for this clonotype. The chain employs TRBV5-1 and TRBJ2-1; 7 bases agree with TRBD1. The germline V gene encodes CDR1 SGHRS and CDR2 YFSETQ. This CDR3 spans 15 amino acids. J was trimmed by 3 bases and V by 4 bases; bases with no gene match: 7. CDR3 in DNA: TGCGCCAGCAGCCCGGGGACAGCACTCTACAATGAGCAGTTCTTC. It translates to CASSPGTALYNEQFF.

This clonotype was detected many times. The chain combines TRBV6-5 with TRBJ2-6; D gene ambiguous. Germline loops: CDR1 MNHEY, CDR2 SVGAGI. The CDR3 runs to 15 residues. V lost 10 bases to trimming and J lost 0 bases, with 13 bases between them. CDR3 DNA: TGTGCCACCAAGTTATTTATCTCTGGGGCCAACGTCCTGACTTTC. This translates into CATKLFISGANVLTF.

This clonotype occurred a few times. The rearrangement joins TRBV20-1 to TRBJ2-2; unclear D gene. V lost 3 bases and J lost 3, with 8 bases in between. The CDR3 sequence is 13 residues long. CDR1 is DFQATT, CDR2 SNEGSKA, per germline (reference sequence). CDR3 amino acids: CSASYSYTGELFF. In nucleotides, the CDR3 is TGCAGTGCTAGCTACTCGTACACCGGGGAGCTGTTTTTT.

This clonotype was recorded at least ten times. V is TRBV12-3 or TRBV12-4 and J is TRBJ1-1, with D possibly being TRBD1 (6 bases). V was clipped by 4 bases and J by 3 bases, with 6 bases between them. The CDR3 runs 12 residues. CDR3 region: CASSWTDTEAFF. The CDR3 nucleotides are TGTGCCAGCAGTTGGACAGACACTGAAGCTTTCTTT.

There are many counts of this clonotype. As DNA, the CDR3 is TGTGCCAGCAGCTTAGGGCAACAGCTACCTGTGAATGAGCAGTTCTTC. This translates into CASSLGQQLPVNEQFF. V and J are TRBV11-3 and TRBJ2-1; D is unresolved. From germline, CDR1 is SGHNT and CDR2 YENEEA. The V gene lost 1 base and the J gene lost 7 bases, with 17 bases spanning the gap. The CDR3 consists of 16 residues. The full variable domain, its missing parts supplied by reference TRBV11-3 and TRBJ2-1, is EAGVVQSPRYKIIEKKQPVAFWCNPISGHNTLYWYLQNLGQGPELLIRYENEEAVDDSQLPKDRFSAERLKGVDSTLKIQPAELGDSAVYLCASSLGQQLPVNEQFFGPGTRLTVL.

At least ten counts were recorded for this clonotype. The V and J genes are TRBV4-1 and TRBJ2-3; 8 positions agree with TRBD2. The length of the CDR3 is 18 residues. Germline CDR1 and CDR2: MGHRA and YSYEKL. The ends lost 3 bases at V and 1 base at J; junction bases unmatched: 12. The CDR3 spells CASSQRGAGEPGTDTQYF. CDR3 sequence (DNA): TGCGCCAGCAGCCAGCGGGGAGCGGGAGAACCGGGCACAGATACGCAGTATTTT.

This clonotype was observed at least ten times. The rearrangement joins TRBV20-1 to TRBJ2-7; 10 bases match TRBD1. V was clipped by 5 bases and J by 4 bases; unmatched bases: 20. This CDR3 is built from 18 residues. Germline V gives CDR1 DFQATT, CDR2 SNEGSKA (reference sequence). CDR3 sequence: CSAELSGTGDSLSYEQYF. DNA for the CDR3: TGCAGTGCTGAATTAAGCGGGACAGGGGACTCTTTGTCGTACGAGCAGTACTTC.

There are many counts of this clonotype. CDR3 sequence reads: CASSLMRTSGYEQYF. CDR3 coding DNA: TGCGCCAGCAGCTTGATGCGGACTAGCGGCTACGAGCAGTACTTC. The genes are TRBV5-1 and TRBJ2-7; TRBD2 agrees at 10 bases. The length of the CDR3 is 15 residues. Germline trimming cut 1 base from V and 3 bases from J; bases unmatched to any gene: 4. Germline CDR1 is SGHRS and CDR2 is YFSETQ.